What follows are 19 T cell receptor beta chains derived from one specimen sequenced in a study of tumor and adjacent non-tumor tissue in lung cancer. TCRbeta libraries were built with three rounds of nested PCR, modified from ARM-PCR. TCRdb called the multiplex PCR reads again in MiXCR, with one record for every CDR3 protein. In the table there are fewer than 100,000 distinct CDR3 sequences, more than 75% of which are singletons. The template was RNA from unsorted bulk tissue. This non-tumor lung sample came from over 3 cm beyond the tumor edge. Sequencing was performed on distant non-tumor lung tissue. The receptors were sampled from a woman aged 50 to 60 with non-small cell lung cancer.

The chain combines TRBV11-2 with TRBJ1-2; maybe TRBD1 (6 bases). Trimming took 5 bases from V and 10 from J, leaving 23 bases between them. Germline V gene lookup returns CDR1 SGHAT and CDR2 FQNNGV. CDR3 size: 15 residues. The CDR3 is CASSPEQGRNHDYTF. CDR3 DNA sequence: TGTGCCAGCAGCCCGGAACAGGGCAGAAACCATGACTACACCTTC.

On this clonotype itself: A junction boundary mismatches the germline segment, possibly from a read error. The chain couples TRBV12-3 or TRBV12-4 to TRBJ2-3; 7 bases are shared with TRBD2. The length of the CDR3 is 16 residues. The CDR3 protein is CAGSFGLDEFIDTQYF. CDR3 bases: TGTGCCGGCAGTTTTGGACTAGATGAATTCATAGATACGCAGTATTTT.

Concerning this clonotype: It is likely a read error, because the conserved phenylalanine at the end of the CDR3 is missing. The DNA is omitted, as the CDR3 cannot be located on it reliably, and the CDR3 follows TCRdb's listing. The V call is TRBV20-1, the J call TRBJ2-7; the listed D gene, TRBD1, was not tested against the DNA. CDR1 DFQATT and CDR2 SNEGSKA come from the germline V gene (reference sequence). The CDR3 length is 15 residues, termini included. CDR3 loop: CSARDPGQSSYEQHL.

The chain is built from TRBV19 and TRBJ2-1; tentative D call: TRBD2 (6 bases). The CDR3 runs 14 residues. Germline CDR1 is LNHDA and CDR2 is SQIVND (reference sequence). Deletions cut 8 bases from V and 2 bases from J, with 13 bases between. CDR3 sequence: CASGGLDPYNEQFF. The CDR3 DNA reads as TGTGCCAGTGGGGGACTGGACCCCTACAATGAGCAGTTCTTC.

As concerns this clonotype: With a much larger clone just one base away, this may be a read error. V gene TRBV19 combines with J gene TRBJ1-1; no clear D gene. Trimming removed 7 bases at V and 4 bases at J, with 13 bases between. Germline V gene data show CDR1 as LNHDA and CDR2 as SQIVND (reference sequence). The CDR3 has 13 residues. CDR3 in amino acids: CASTLKVITEAFF. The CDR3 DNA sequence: TGTGCCAGTACTCTAAAGGTGATCACTGAAGCTTTCTTT.

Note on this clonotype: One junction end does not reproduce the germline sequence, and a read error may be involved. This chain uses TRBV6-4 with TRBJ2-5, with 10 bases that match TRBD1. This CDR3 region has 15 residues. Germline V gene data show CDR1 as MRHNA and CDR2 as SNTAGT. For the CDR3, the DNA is TGTGTCAGCAATGTTAGCCCGGGACAGGGGGAGACCCAGTACTTC. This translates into CVSNVSPGQGETQYF.

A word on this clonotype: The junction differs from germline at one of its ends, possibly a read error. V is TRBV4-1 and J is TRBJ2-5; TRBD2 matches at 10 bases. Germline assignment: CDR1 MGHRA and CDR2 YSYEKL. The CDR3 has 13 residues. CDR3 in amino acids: CASCQAGGSDQYF. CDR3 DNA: TGCGCCAGCTGCCAAGCGGGGGGGTCGGACCAGTACTTC.

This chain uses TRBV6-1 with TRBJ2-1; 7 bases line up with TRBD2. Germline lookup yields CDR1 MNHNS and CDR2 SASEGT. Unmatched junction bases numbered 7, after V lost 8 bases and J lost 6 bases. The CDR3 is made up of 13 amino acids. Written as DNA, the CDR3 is TGTGCCAGCGGGAGGGAGATGGGCAATGAGCAGTTCTTC. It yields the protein CASGREMGNEQFF.

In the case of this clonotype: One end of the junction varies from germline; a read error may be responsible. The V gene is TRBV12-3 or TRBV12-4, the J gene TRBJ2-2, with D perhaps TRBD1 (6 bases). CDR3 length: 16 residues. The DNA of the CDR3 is TGTGCCGGCAGCTTAGGGACATGGACAAACACCGGGGAGCTGTTTTTT. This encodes CAGSLGTWTNTGELFF.

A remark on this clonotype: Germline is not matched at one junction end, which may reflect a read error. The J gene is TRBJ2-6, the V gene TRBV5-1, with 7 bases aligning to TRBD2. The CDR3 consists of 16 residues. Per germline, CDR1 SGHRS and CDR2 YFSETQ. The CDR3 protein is CAISLVPSGGTNVLTF. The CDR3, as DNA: TGCGCCATCAGCTTGGTCCCTAGCGGCGGGACCAACGTCCTGACTTTC.

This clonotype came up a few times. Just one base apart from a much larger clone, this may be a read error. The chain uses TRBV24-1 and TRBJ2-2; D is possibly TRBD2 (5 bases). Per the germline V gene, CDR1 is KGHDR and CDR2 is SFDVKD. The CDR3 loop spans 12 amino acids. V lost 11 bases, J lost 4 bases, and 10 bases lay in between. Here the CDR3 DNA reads TGTGCCATCTGGGCGGGCACCGGGGAGCTGTTTTTT. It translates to CAIWAGTGELFF.

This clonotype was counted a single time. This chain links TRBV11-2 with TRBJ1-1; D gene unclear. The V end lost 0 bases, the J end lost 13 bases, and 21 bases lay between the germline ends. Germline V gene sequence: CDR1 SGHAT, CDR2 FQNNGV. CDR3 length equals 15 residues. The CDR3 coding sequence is TGTGCCAGCAGCTTAGAGCCGGGTGCGAACACTGGAGTTTTCTTT. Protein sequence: CASSLEPGANTGVFF.

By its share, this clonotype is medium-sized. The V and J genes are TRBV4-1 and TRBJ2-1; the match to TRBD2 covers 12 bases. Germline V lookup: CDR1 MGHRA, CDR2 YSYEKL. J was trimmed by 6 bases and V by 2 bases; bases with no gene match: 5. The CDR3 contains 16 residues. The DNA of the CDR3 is TGCGCCAGCAGCCAACCACCGGGACTAGCGGGCAATGAGCAGTTCTTC. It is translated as CASSQPPGLAGNEQFF.

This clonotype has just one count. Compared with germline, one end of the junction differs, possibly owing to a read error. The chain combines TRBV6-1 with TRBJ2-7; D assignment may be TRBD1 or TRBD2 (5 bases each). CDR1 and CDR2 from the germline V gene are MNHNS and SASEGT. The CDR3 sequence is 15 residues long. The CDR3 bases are TGTGCCAGCAGTGTCGAGGGGCTACCTTTCTATGAGCGGTACTTC. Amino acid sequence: CASSVEGLPFYERYF.

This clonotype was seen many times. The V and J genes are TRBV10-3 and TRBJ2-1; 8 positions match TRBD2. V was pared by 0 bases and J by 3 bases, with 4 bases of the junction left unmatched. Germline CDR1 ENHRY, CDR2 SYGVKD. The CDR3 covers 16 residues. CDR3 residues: CAISESQREIYNEQFF. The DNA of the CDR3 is TGTGCCATCAGTGAGTCGCAGCGGGAGATCTACAATGAGCAGTTCTTC.

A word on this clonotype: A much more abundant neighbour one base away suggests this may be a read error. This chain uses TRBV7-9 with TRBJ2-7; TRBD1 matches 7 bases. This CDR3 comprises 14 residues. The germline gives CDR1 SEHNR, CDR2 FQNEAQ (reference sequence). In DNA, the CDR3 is TGTGCCAGCAGCGCCGGGACAGCCTCCTACGAGCATTACTTC. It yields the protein CASSAGTASYEHYF.

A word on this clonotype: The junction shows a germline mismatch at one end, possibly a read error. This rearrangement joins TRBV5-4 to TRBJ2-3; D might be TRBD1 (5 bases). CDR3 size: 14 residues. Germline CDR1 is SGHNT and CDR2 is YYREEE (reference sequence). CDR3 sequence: CASSLNRNTNTQYF. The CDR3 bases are TGTGCCAGCAGCTTGAACAGGAACACAAATACGCAGTATTTC. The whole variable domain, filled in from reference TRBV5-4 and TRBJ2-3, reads ETGVTQSPTHLIKTRGQQVTLRCSSQSGHNTVSWYQQALGQGPQFIFQYYREEENGRGNFPPRFSGLQFPNYSSELNVNALELDDSALYLCASSLNRNTNTQYFGPGTRLTVL.

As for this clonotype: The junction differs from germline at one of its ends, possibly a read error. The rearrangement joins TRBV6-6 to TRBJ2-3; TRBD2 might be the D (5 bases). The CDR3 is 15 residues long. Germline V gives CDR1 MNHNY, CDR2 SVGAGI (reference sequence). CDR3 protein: CARSYSPTVGDTKYF. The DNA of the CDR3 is TGTGCCAGGAGTTACTCTCCGACTGTCGGGGATACGAAGTATTTT.

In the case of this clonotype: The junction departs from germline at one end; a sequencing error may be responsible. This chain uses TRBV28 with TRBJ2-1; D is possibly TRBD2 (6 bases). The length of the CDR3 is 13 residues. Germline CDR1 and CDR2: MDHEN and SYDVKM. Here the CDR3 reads CAITGTGVNEQFF. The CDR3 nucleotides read TGTGCCATTACCGGGACTGGCGTTAATGAACAGTTCTTC. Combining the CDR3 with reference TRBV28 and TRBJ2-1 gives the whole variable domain DVKVTQSSRYLVKRTGEKVFLECVQDMDHENMFWYRQDPGLGLRLIYFSYDVKMKEKGDIPEGYSVSREKKERFSLILESASTNQTSMYLCAITGTGVNEQFFGPGTRLTVL.